This entry lists 26 T cell receptor beta chains sequenced from one sample in a study of kidney transplant recipient with SARS-CoV-2 infection. Each CDR3 protein gets one entry after TCRdb re-called the reads with MiXCR. The sample has 200,000 to 300,000 distinct CDR3 sequences, 29% seen once. The sample was a blood sample, taken at baseline and between days 110 and 120 from a kidney transplant recipient. The receptors stem from a young adult male patient who had COVID-19 and was a kidney transplant recipient. These T cells may partly come from the graft donor.

On this clonotype: A much larger clone lies one base from this, so it may be a read error. The CDR3 sequence is CVSRSSHPRKTYGYTF. CDR3 nucleotide sequence: TGTGTCAGCCGGTCGTCTCATCCACGAAAGACCTATGGCTACACCTTC. This chain uses TRBV5-8 with TRBJ1-2; no firm D call. CDR1 is SGHTS and CDR2 is YDEGEE in the germline V gene. This CDR3 is 16 amino acids long.

This clonotype was recorded many times. The V and J genes are TRBV6-9 and TRBJ1-2; D gene uncertain. V shed 5 bases and J shed 4 bases, with 23 bases lying between them. CDR3 length: 17 amino acids. CDR1 and CDR2 from the germline V gene are MNHGY and SVAAGI. The CDR3 loop is CASSTRLPYGKTYGYTF. CDR3 DNA: TGTGCCAGCAGTACTCGGCTGCCTTACGGAAAGACCTATGGCTACACCTTC.

This clonotype was seen ten or more times. The gene calls are TRBV10-1 and TRBJ1-2; no definite D call. This CDR3 spans 17 amino acids. CDR1 and CDR2 from the germline V gene are WNHNN and SYGVQD (reference sequence). V was clipped by 5 bases and J by 4 bases, with 23 bases between them. This CDR3 reads CASSKAERSRKTYGYTF. The CDR3, as DNA: TGCGCCAGCAGTAAAGCGGAAAGATCGCGAAAGACCTATGGCTACACCTTC.

This clonotype came up many times. The chain is built from TRBV6-5 and TRBJ1-5; D remains unclear. Per germline, CDR1 MNHEY and CDR2 SVGAGI. The CDR3 runs 14 residues. Trimming cost V 6 bases and J 2 bases, with 11 bases left between them. The CDR3 DNA follows: TGTGCCAGCAGAAGGGTTTCGGGCAATCAGCCCCAGCATTTT. Translating gives CASRRVSGNQPQHF.

In this sample, this clonotype turned up many times. V usage is TRBV24-1 and J usage is TRBJ2-7, with 11 positions matching TRBD1. V trimming: 4 bases; J trimming: 6 bases; junction bases outside the gene matches: 4. There are 14 residues in the CDR3. Germline V gene sequence: CDR1 KGHDR, CDR2 SFDVKD. The CDR3 bases are TGTGCCACCAGTGACTCCGGGACAGGGGGCGAGCAGTACTTC. This sequence encodes CATSDSGTGGEQYF.

This clonotype was picked up many times. This chain connects TRBV3-1 to TRBJ2-2; no clear D gene. Per germline, CDR1 LGHDT and CDR2 YNNKEL (reference sequence). CDR3 size: 18 residues. The V end was cut by 5 bases, the J end by 5 bases, with 24 bases between. The CDR3 DNA is TGTGCCAGCAGCGCCACATCTCCCATTTCAGGCTTGACCGGGGAGCTGTTTTTT. Translated, it gives CASSATSPISGLTGELFF.

A note on this clonotype: A much larger clone lies one base from this, so it may be a read error. The gene calls are TRBV5-4 and TRBJ1-1; D is uncertain. The CDR3 sequence is 13 residues long. Germline assignment: CDR1 SGHNT and CDR2 YYREEE (reference sequence). The CDR3 protein is CAGSLYGRDEAFF. The CDR3 DNA reads as TGTGCCGGCAGCTTGTATGGCCGGGATGAAGCTTTCTTT.

This clonotype was detected many times. The V gene is TRBV5-1, the J gene TRBJ2-7; 14 bases match TRBD2. V lost 3 bases and J lost 4; bases outside the gene matches: 6. The CDR3 runs to 16 residues. Germline-derived CDR1 and CDR2 are SGHRS and YFSETQ. The CDR3 nucleotides are TGCGCCAGCAGCTCCGGGACTAGCGGGAGCTGGTACGAGCAGTACTTC. This gives the protein CASSSGTSGSWYEQYF.

This clonotype was found many times. The V gene is TRBV2, the J gene TRBJ2-2; tentative D call: TRBD1 (6 bases). Trimming removed 6 bases from V and 5 bases from J, with 13 bases in between. Germline lookup yields CDR1 SNHLY and CDR2 FYNNEI. CDR3 size: 14 residues. In nucleotides, the CDR3 is TGTGCCAGCAGAGGAAAACAGGGAACCGGGGAGCTGTTTTTT. This sequence encodes CASRGKQGTGELFF.

This clonotype came up once. At one boundary the junction diverges from the germline segment, which might be a read error. The J gene is TRBJ1-1, the V gene TRBV20-1; D remains ambiguous. The CDR3 is made up of 12 amino acids. Germline V gene data show CDR1 as DFQATT and CDR2 as SNEGSKA (reference sequence). This CDR3 reads CNASEGGTEAFF. CDR3 DNA: TGCAATGCTAGTGAGGGAGGCACTGAAGCTTTCTTT.

The chain recombines TRBV11-1 with TRBJ1-2; no reliable D call. The CDR3 runs to 17 residues. V was pared by 5 bases and J by 4 bases, with 23 bases between. Germline V gene sequence: CDR1 SGHAT, CDR2 FQDESV (reference sequence). CDR3 sequence: CASSVSCKAGKIYGYTF. In DNA, the CDR3 is TGTGCCAGCAGCGTGAGTTGTAAGGCTGGAAAGATCTATGGCTACACCTTC.

This clonotype was found many times. The V call is TRBV30, the J call TRBJ1-1; D remains ambiguous. The CDR3 is 11 amino acids. Looked up from germline, CDR1 is GTSNPN and CDR2 is SVGIG (reference sequence). V was clipped by 1 base and J by 4 bases, with 4 bases between them. The chain's CDR3 is CAWSESTEAFF. The CDR3 coding sequence is TGTGCCTGGAGTGAAAGCACTGAAGCTTTCTTT.

The chain recombines TRBV30 with TRBJ1-2; D is unresolved. V lost 5 bases, J lost 4 bases, and 23 bases lay in between. The CDR3 contains 16 residues. In germline, CDR1 is GTSNPN, CDR2 SVGIG (reference sequence). The CDR3 nucleotides are TGTGCCTGGCAAAATGGGCGTTATAGAAAGACCTATGGCTACACCTTC. Protein: CAWQNGRYRKTYGYTF. Supplemented by reference TRBV30 and TRBJ1-2, the full variable domain reads SQTIHQWPATLVQPVGSPLSLECTVEGTSNPNLYWYRQAAGRGLQLLFYSVGIGQISSEVPQNLSASRPQDRQFILSSKKLLLSDSGFYLCAWQNGRYRKTYGYTFGSGTRLTVV.

Many counts were recorded for this clonotype. The gene calls are TRBV28 and TRBJ2-7; TRBD1 agrees at 9 bases. Germline V CDR1 and CDR2: MDHEN, SYDVKM. The ends lost 5 bases at V and 3 bases at J; junction bases unmatched: 8. The CDR3 spans 15 residues. The chain's CDR3 is CASSQAGTGNYEQYF. CDR3 DNA sequence: TGTGCCAGCAGTCAAGCAGGGACAGGGAACTACGAGCAGTACTTC.

A word on this clonotype: This sequence may be a read error, since a much larger clone differs from it by one base. The chain has TRBV12-3 or TRBV12-4 and TRBJ2-5, with 9 bases fitting TRBD2. The DNA matches TRBJ2-7 better at its end, which makes the J call doubtful. This CDR3 has 15 residues. The CDR3: CASSEGLAGFYEQYF. The CDR3 DNA sequence: TGTGCCAGCAGTGAGGGCCTAGCGGGATTCTACGAGCAGTACTTC.

Points on this clonotype: Possible read error: a much larger clone is one base away. The chain recombines TRBV20-1 with TRBJ1-1; TRBD1 might be the D (5 bases). Trimming stripped 3 bases from V and 3 bases from J, with 14 bases between. CDR1 is DFQATT and CDR2 is SNEGSKA in the germline V gene (reference sequence). The CDR3 extends over 14 amino acids. This chain's CDR3 is CSASSSGLDTEAFF. For the CDR3, the DNA is TGCAGTGCTAGTTCATCAGGGTTGGACACTGAAGCTTTCTTT.

For this clonotype: A much larger clone lies one base from this, so it may be a read error. This rearrangement joins TRBV19 to TRBJ2-5, with TRBD1 matching 7 bases. The CDR3 extends over 16 amino acids. Germline V gene lookup returns CDR1 LNHDA and CDR2 SQIVND (reference sequence). V was clipped by 6 bases and J by 5 bases; unmatched bases: 15. In DNA, the CDR3 is TGTGCCAGTAGCCTAAACAGGGGTCCTCGAGCGGAGACCCAGTACTTC. Its protein product is CASSLNRGPRAETQYF.

For this clonotype: One end of the junction fails to match germline, which may point to a read error. The chain recombines TRBV28 with TRBJ2-2; 9 nucleotides align to TRBD2. Germline assignment: CDR1 MDHEN and CDR2 SYDVKM. CDR3 length: 16 amino acids. The DNA of the CDR3 is TGTGCCGGCAGTTTCATAGCGGGAGTAAAAACCGGGGAGCTGTTTTTT. Its translation is CAGSFIAGVKTGELFF. The full variable domain, completed using reference TRBV28 and TRBJ2-2, is DVKVTQSSRYLVKRTGEKVFLECVQDMDHENMFWYRQDPGLGLRLIYFSYDVKMKEKGDIPEGYSVSREKKERFSLILESASTNQTSMYLCAGSFIAGVKTGELFFGEGSRLTVL.

This clonotype occurred a few times. The V call is TRBV6-5, the J call TRBJ2-3; possibly TRBD1 or TRBD2 for D (5 bases each). V dropped 0 bases and J dropped 2 bases, with 12 bases sitting between them. Germline assignment: CDR1 MNHEY and CDR2 SVGAGI. CDR3 length equals 16 residues. CDR3 DNA: TGTGCCAGCAGTTACTCCGGGACGGGTCACACAGATACGCAGTATTTT. It codes for CASSYSGTGHTDTQYF.

This clonotype was counted ten times or more. The rearrangement uses TRBV4-1 and TRBJ2-1, with D perhaps being TRBD1 or TRBD2 (5 bases each). The germline CDR1 and CDR2 sequences are MGHRA and YSYEKL. Deletions cut 4 bases from V and 12 bases from J, with 28 bases between. This CDR3 spans 17 amino acids. CDR3 bases: TGCGCCAGCAGCCCCATCGCACGGGACCGGATCACTCGGGGGCAGTTCTTC. This sequence encodes CASSPIARDRITRGQFF.

This clonotype showed up many times. The V and J genes are TRBV5-1 and TRBJ1-1, with 7 bases aligning to TRBD1. After removal of 5 bases from V and 6 bases from J, the junction contained 10 bases not matched to a gene. Germline loops: CDR1 SGHRS, CDR2 YFSETQ. The CDR3 runs to 14 residues. CDR3 nucleotides: TGCGCCAGCAGTTACTACGACAGGGTGGCTGAAGCTTTCTTT. It yields the protein CASSYYDRVAEAFF.

Points on this clonotype: A much more abundant neighbour one base away suggests this may be a read error. This chain uses TRBV6-2 or TRBV6-3 with TRBJ1-1; 7 nucleotides agree with TRBD1. Per the germline V gene, CDR1 is MNHEY and CDR2 is SVGEGT. CDR3 length equals 19 residues. Losses at the gene ends were 4 bases for V and 3 bases for J; bases not matched to a gene: 20. The CDR3 protein is CASSSSRGGGRFRDTEAFF. The CDR3 DNA reads TGTGCCAGCAGTTCTTCCCGTGGAGGGGGCCGCTTCAGGGACACTGAAGCTTTCTTT.

A remark on this clonotype: A read error may be the cause here, since a much bigger clone is one base away. The rearrangement uses TRBV5-1 and TRBJ2-1; D possibly corresponds to TRBD1 (7 bases). The CDR3 consists of 13 residues. Germline CDR1 SGHRS, CDR2 YFSETQ. This CDR3 reads CASRQGGNNEQLF. Here the CDR3 DNA reads TGCGCCAGCAGGCAGGGGGGCAACAATGAGCAGCTCTTC.

With regard to this clonotype: A much larger clone differs by one base, so this may be a read error. This rearrangement joins TRBV18 to TRBJ2-5, with 11 bases matching TRBD2. Germline V gene lookup returns CDR1 KGHSH and CDR2 LQKENI. The CDR3 is 17 residues long. Here the CDR3 reads CANSPYPGTSGKETQYF. Written as DNA, the CDR3 is TGTGCCAACTCACCATACCCCGGGACTAGCGGAAAAGAGACCCAGTACTTC.

Details on this clonotype: This sequence may be a read error, since a much larger clone differs from it by one base. The chain links TRBV7-6 to TRBJ2-7, with D possibly TRBD2 on 6 matching bases. CDR1 is SGHVS, CDR2 FNYEAQ, per germline. CDR3 size: 13 residues. The CDR3 region has the DNA TGTGCCAGCAGCCGCGGGGTGGATTACGGGCAGTACTTC. Protein product: CASSRGVDYGQYF.

This clonotype was seen ten or more times. This rearrangement joins TRBV29-1 to TRBJ2-7; a weak D match, TRBD2 (5 bases). Looked up from germline, CDR1 is SQVTM and CDR2 is ANQGSEA. There are 14 residues in the CDR3. V gave up 6 bases and J gave up 1 base, with 16 bases separating them. CDR3 DNA: TGCAGCGTGAGGGTAGACTTTAGGTCCTACGAGCAGTACTTC. Translated, it gives CSVRVDFRSYEQYF.